This T cell receptor (beta chain) comes out of a study of blood T cell repertoires in COVID-19. Study information: Acute-phase and convalescent COVID-19 samples originated in the United States, Italy and Spain. From T cells, B-cell-depleted T cells, or PBMCs came the material, which was cDNA or gDNA.

Germline V gene sequence: CDR1 SGHKS, CDR2 YYEKEE (reference sequence). This CDR3 has 14 residues. Trimming pared 7 bases from V and 5 bases from J, leaving 16 bases between. Under the authors' procedure: Amplification of reference gene primers was used by the study to estimate nucleated cell counts. Clones were read by immunoSEQ multiplex PCR, and TCRdb kept only the in-frame ones, dropping some. That table supplies the V and J calls and clone size; D and trimming were determined from the DNA. This sample has tens of thousands of clones; around 84% occur once, and the top ten carry roughly 6.4%. The material sequenced was peripheral blood. V is TRBV5-5 and J is TRBJ2-1, with a possible D match to TRBD2 (6 bases). The receptor was derived from a human donor in a cohort sampled during active or convalescent COVID-19. CDR3 in DNA: TGTGCCAGCGGCGTCCGGGACTCACACAATGAGCAGTTCTTC. Translated, it gives CASGVRDSHNEQFF.